A single sample gave rise to the 14 T cell receptor beta chains below, sequenced in a study of OX40 agonist ivuxolimab in advanced cancers. The assay was immunoSEQ multiplex PCR, and TCRdb's table has in-frame clones only and misses some. The sample has tens of thousands of clones; about four fifths are singletons. Sequencing was performed on CD4+ or CD8+ T cells sorted from blood, taken in a trial of the OX40 agonist ivuxolimab. The origin of the receptors is an adult with an advanced solid tumor such as melanoma, head and neck, liver or kidney cancer.

The chain joins TRBV27 to TRBJ1-1; D might be TRBD1 (5 bases). The CDR3 contains 14 residues. Germline-derived CDR1 and CDR2 are MNHEY and SMNVEV (reference sequence). Trimming took 3 bases from V and 2 from J, leaving 10 bases between them. CDR3 in DNA: TGTGCCAGCAGTTTCGGGGGAATTAACACTGAAGCTTTCTTT. Its protein product is CASSFGGINTEAFF.

The chain couples TRBV7-9 to TRBJ2-5; D unresolved. The CDR3 runs to 19 residues. The V gene lost 0 bases and the J gene lost 3 bases, with 23 bases spanning the gap. Germline assignment: CDR1 SEHNR and CDR2 FQNEAQ (reference sequence). The CDR3 sequence is CASSLAGSWRTLGKETQYF. The CDR3 DNA reads as TGTGCCAGCAGCTTAGCGGGCAGTTGGAGAACATTAGGAAAAGAGACCCAGTACTTC.

The J gene is TRBJ2-1, the V gene TRBV9; D is perhaps TRBD1 (5 bases). CDR1 is SGDLS and CDR2 is YYNGEE in the germline V gene. Trimming removed 0 bases at V and 6 bases at J, with 7 bases between. The CDR3 extends over 13 amino acids. The CDR3 coding sequence is TGTGCCAGCAGCGTAGTAACAGGCAATGAGCAGTTCTTC. It yields the protein CASSVVTGNEQFF.

V usage is TRBV7-7 and J usage is TRBJ2-5; 9 bases are shared with TRBD1. Trimming removed 5 bases from V and 4 bases from J; junction bases left unmatched: 8. Germline lookup yields CDR1 SSHAT and CDR2 FNYEAQ (reference sequence). The CDR3 length is 15 residues. The CDR3 sequence: CASSPTGGAGETQYF. The CDR3 region has the DNA TGTGCCAGCAGCCCTACAGGGGGCGCAGGAGAGACCCAGTACTTC.

The chain couples TRBV28 to TRBJ1-5, with TRBD1 as a possible D gene (6 bases). The germline V and J ends were trimmed by 8 bases and 10 bases, with 15 bases remaining between them. The CDR3 spans 12 residues. Germline CDR1 reads MDHEN; CDR2 reads SYDVKM. CDR3 in DNA: TGTGCCAGCCACAGGGAATTCTACCCCCAGCATTTT. Translating gives CASHREFYPQHF.

This clone was found a few times. Distinct nucleotide sequences in the sample also encode this CDR3. The chain combines TRBV6-1 with TRBJ1-4; 7 nucleotides line up with TRBD1. The J segment lost 7 bases and the V segment lost 0 bases, leaving 5 bases of the junction unmatched. The CDR3 is 15 amino acids. The V gene's germline CDR1 is MNHNS and CDR2 SASEGT. The DNA for the CDR3 is TGTGCCAGCAGTGAAGCGCGAGGGGGCGTTGAAAAACTGTTTTTT. Its protein product is CASSEARGGVEKLFF.

The rearrangement joins TRBV30 to TRBJ2-7; D gene unclear. Between the trimmed V and J ends, which lost 2 bases and 0 bases, there was a span of 8 bases. In germline, CDR1 is GTSNPN, CDR2 SVGIG (reference sequence). This CDR3 spans 13 amino acids. CDR3 residues: CAWSRDISYEQYF. In DNA, the CDR3 is TGTGCCTGGAGTCGTGACATCTCCTACGAGCAGTACTTC. Filled out from reference TRBV30 and TRBJ2-7, the complete variable domain reads SQTIHQWPATLVQPVGSPLSLECTVEGTSNPNLYWYRQAAGRGLQLLFYSVGIGQISSEVPQNLSASRPQDRQFILSSKKLLLSDSGFYLCAWSRDISYEQYFGPGTRLTVT.

The chain recombines TRBV19 with TRBJ1-5; D unclear. The CDR3 consists of 13 residues. Germline assignment: CDR1 LNHDA and CDR2 SQIVND (reference sequence). Deletions cut 5 bases from V and 5 bases from J, with 10 bases between. The CDR3 bases are TGTGCCAGTAGTCCCGGGTTCGATCAGCCCCAGCATTTT. It translates to CASSPGFDQPQHF. The full variable domain, with the rest looked up from reference TRBV19 and TRBJ1-5, is DGGITQSPKYLFRKEGQNVTLSCEQNLNHDAMYWYRQDPGQGLRLIYYSQIVNDFQKGDIAEGYSVSREKKESFPLTVTSAQKNPTAFYLCASSPGFDQPQHFGDGTRLSIL.

This chain uses TRBV19 with TRBJ1-1; a possible D gene is TRBD1 (6 bases). The CDR3 has 12 amino acids. Germline loops: CDR1 LNHDA, CDR2 SQIVND (reference sequence). Trimming stripped 9 bases from V and 5 bases from J, with 13 bases between. This CDR3 reads CASLHRGTEAFF. For the CDR3, the DNA is TGTGCCAGCCTCCATAGGGGGACTGAAGCTTTCTTT. The full variable domain, in which reference TRBV19 and TRBJ1-1 provide the parts outside the CDR3, is DGGITQSPKYLFRKEGQNVTLSCEQNLNHDAMYWYRQDPGQGLRLIYYSQIVNDFQKGDIAEGYSVSREKKESFPLTVTSAQKNPTAFYLCASLHRGTEAFFGQGTRLTVV.

This clone was found a few times. The rearrangement joins TRBV5-1 to TRBJ2-1, with D hard to call. The V end was cut by 0 bases, the J end by 9 bases, with 4 bases between. The germline V gene encodes CDR1 SGHRS and CDR2 YFSETQ. The CDR3 sequence is 11 residues long. In DNA, the CDR3 is TGCGCCAGCAGCTTGGATAGTGAGCAGTTCTTC. Translating gives CASSLDSEQFF.

This clone was recorded a few times. The rearrangement joins TRBV6-1 to TRBJ1-1, with a possible D match to TRBD1 (5 bases). V was trimmed by 2 bases and J by 0 bases, leaving 7 bases between them. This CDR3 has 14 amino acids. Germline V gene lookup returns CDR1 MNHNS and CDR2 SASEGT. The CDR3 coding sequence is TGTGCCAGCAGTGAACGGGGCCTGAACACTGAAGCTTTCTTT. It is translated as CASSERGLNTEAFF.

The chain recombines TRBV2 with TRBJ1-1; weak D call: TRBD1 (5 bases). Germline values: CDR1 SNHLY, CDR2 FYNNEI. V was pared by 6 bases and J by 3 bases, with 11 bases between. This CDR3 has 13 residues. CDR3 bases: TGTGCCAGCAGATGGGGGGAGGACACTGAAGCTTTCTTT. Protein: CASRWGEDTEAFF.

The rearrangement uses TRBV19 and TRBJ1-5, with D maybe TRBD1 (5 bases). V was cut by 7 bases and J by 0 bases, with 13 bases left in between. Germline lookup yields CDR1 LNHDA and CDR2 SQIVND (reference sequence). The CDR3 spans 15 residues. DNA of the CDR3: TGTGCCAGTACCTTAACAGGATATAGCAATCAGCCCCAGCATTTT. Its translation: CASTLTGYSNQPQHF.

The table lists this clone with a count of one. The CDR3 DNA follows: TGTGCCAGCAGCTTAGGCGGATACTTAGCCAAAAACATTCAGTACTTC. Translation: CASSLGGYLAKNIQYF. The V and J genes are TRBV7-2 and TRBJ2-4; D uncertain. Trimming took 1 base from V and 0 from J, leaving 10 bases between them. The CDR3 has 16 amino acids. Per the germline V gene, CDR1 is SGHTA and CDR2 is FQGNSA.